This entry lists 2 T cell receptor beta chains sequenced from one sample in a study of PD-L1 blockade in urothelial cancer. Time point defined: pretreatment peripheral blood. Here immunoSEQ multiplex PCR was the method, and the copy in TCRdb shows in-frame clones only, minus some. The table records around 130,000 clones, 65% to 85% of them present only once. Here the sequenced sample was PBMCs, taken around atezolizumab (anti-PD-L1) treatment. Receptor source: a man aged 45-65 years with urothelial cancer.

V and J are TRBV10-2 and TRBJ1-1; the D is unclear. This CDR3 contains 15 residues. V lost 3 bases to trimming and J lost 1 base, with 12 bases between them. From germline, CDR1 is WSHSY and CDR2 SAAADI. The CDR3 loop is CASSDGVHSNTEAFF. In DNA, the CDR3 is TGCGCCAGCAGTGATGGAGTACATTCGAACACTGAAGCTTTCTTT.

The CDR3 nucleotides are TGTGCCAGCAGTTCGGCTAGCGGGGACTCCTACGAGCAGTACTTC. It specifies CASSSASGDSYEQYF. V and J are TRBV28 and TRBJ2-7, with 9 bases identical to TRBD2. Trimming at V came to 4 bases and at J to 0 bases, leaving 4 bases not matched to a gene. Germline V gives CDR1 MDHEN, CDR2 SYDVKM. The CDR3 contains 15 residues. Supplemented by reference TRBV28 and TRBJ2-7, the full variable domain reads DVKVTQSSRYLVKRTGEKVFLECVQDMDHENMFWYRQDPGLGLRLIYFSYDVKMKEKGDIPEGYSVSREKKERFSLILESASTNQTSMYLCASSSASGDSYEQYFGPGTRLTVT.